This is a list of T cell receptor beta chains from one sample in a study of blood T cell repertoires in COVID-19. The method was immunoSEQ multiplex PCR; TCRdb's version includes in-frame clones alone and lacks a portion of them. The sample has approximately 62,000 clones, 65% to 85% seen once. The sample consisted of peripheral blood. The receptors come from a woman between 45 and 60 years old with active or convalescent COVID-19. Both conserved end residues are part of each CDR3. The D gene is left open where the match is weak. Some rows mark clone size as missing; the rest say once, few, many or name a class of expanded clone.

cdr3_aa cdr3_nt d_call j_call clone_size v_call
CAIGSGQDTGELFF TGTGCCATCGGGAGCGGGCAGGACACCGGGGAGCTGTTTTTT . TRBJ2-2 . TRBV10-3
CASSEYRGRADDEQFF TGTGCCAGCAGTGAATATCGCGGGAGGGCCGATGATGAGCAGTTCTTC TRBD2 TRBJ2-1 . TRBV25-1
CSVGQGATGELFF TGCAGCGTGGGACAGGGGGCAACCGGGGAGCTGTTTTTT TRBD1 TRBJ2-2 . TRBV29-1
CASSLSILAGMSNEQFF TGTGCCAGCAGTTTATCAATCCTAGCGGGAATGTCCAATGAGCAGTTCTTC TRBD2 TRBJ2-1 . TRBV27
CASSPGLGGEQYF TGTGCCAGCAGCCCAGGGCTAGGGGGCGAGCAGTACTTC . TRBJ2-7 . TRBV12-3/TRBV12-4
CASSFDSTEAFF TGTGCCAGCAGCTTTGATAGCACTGAAGCTTTCTTT . TRBJ1-1 . TRBV5-4
CASSSHRGTGIHYTF TGTGCCAGCAGTTCCCACCGGGGGACAGGGATTCACTACACCTTC TRBD1 TRBJ1-2 . TRBV6-2/TRBV6-3
CASSLATGNQPQHF TGTGCCAGCAGCTTAGCGACAGGGAATCAGCCCCAGCATTTT TRBD1 TRBJ1-5 few TRBV7-9
CAWTGRADYGYTF TGTGCCTGGACGGGCAGGGCGGACTATGGCTACACCTTC . TRBJ1-2 . TRBV30
CASSRGGSYNEQFF TGTGCCAGCAGCCGGGGAGGGTCCTACAATGAGCAGTTCTTC TRBD2 TRBJ2-1 . TRBV7-9